A selection of T cell receptor beta chains follows, all from one sample in a study of cytomegalovirus exposure and HLA in healthy donors. TCRdb's copy holds only in-frame clones and misses some; the assay was immunoSEQ multiplex PCR. The table lists 90,000 to 150,000 clones, around three quarters of them singletons. Sequencing was carried out using PBMCs. These TCRs come from a young man in good health and CMV-seropositive. CDR3s include the opening cysteine and the closing phenylalanine or tryptophan. D genes are given only for firm matches. The size field is filled for only some rows; it gives once, few, many or a size class.

V gene,D gene,clone size,J gene,CDR3 DNA,CDR3 protein
TRBV5-1,NA,few,TRBJ2-7,TGCGCCAGCAGAGGGGACTTTAGCTCCTACGAGCAGTACTTC,CASRGDFSSYEQYF
TRBV5-4,TRBD2,NA,TRBJ2-1,TGTGCCAGCAGCCCGGGGGGGGTTGAGCAGTTCTTC,CASSPGGVEQFF
TRBV6-4,NA,NA,TRBJ1-2,TGTGCCAGCAGTGACCACCACCGGGGTAGCTATGGCTACACCTTC,CASSDHHRGSYGYTF
TRBV13,NA,NA,TRBJ2-7,TGTGCCAGCGGCTATCTCTACGAGCAGTACTTC,CASGYLYEQYF
TRBV30,TRBD1,NA,TRBJ1-6,TGTGCCTGGAGTGTAGGACAGGGGTTTTCCGTAAGGACCCTCCACTTT,CAWSVGQGFSVRTLHF
TRBV5-1,TRBD1,NA,TRBJ2-7,TGCGCCAGCAGCTTGGACTCGACAGGGGGCAGGGAGTACTTC,CASSLDSTGGREYF
TRBV5-1,NA,NA,TRBJ2-1,TGCGCCAGCAGCTTGGCACGGATGGACAGCTACAATGAGCAGTTCTTC,CASSLARMDSYNEQFF
TRBV7-8,TRBD2,NA,TRBJ2-5,TGTGCCAGCAGCTTTACCGGGACTAGCTCTGGGCCGACCCAGTACTTC,CASSFTGTSSGPTQYF
TRBV18,TRBD1,NA,TRBJ1-2,TGTGCCAGCTCACCACCGGACAGGGCCTATGGCTACACCTTC,CASSPPDRAYGYTF
TRBV6-1,NA,NA,TRBJ2-7,TGTGCCAGCAGTGAAAGTACGCGGCGGGCGTTCTACGAGCAGTACTTC,CASSESTRRAFYEQYF
TRBV12-5,TRBD2,NA,TRBJ2-2,TGTGCTAGTGGTTTGGCACTCTTGGGACTAGCATCCACCGGGGAGCTGTTTTTT,CASGLALLGLASTGELFF
TRBV28,NA,NA,TRBJ1-1,TGTGCCGTCAGGGTCCCCGCGAACACTGAAGCTTTCTTT,CAVRVPANTEAFF
TRBV7-9,TRBD2,NA,TRBJ2-1,TGTGCCAGCAGCGCTGGGACTAGCGGGTACAATGAGCAGTTCTTC,CASSAGTSGYNEQFF
TRBV7-9,NA,few,TRBJ2-1,TGTGCCAGCAGCTCGACGGGGATCTCCTACAATGAGCAGTTCTTC,CASSSTGISYNEQFF
TRBV11-3,TRBD1,NA,TRBJ2-6,TGTGCCAGCAGCTTAGACAGACAACAGGGGCCAGGGGCCAACGTCCTGACTTTC,CASSLDRQQGPGANVLTF
TRBV11-2,TRBD1,NA,TRBJ2-3,TGTGCCAGCAGCTTAGGCAGGGGGACCCCAGATACGCAGTATTTT,CASSLGRGTPDTQYF
TRBV5-6,TRBD2,NA,TRBJ2-7,TGTGCCAGCAGCTTCGAGGGACTAGTCTCCTACGAGCAGTACTTC,CASSFEGLVSYEQYF
TRBV9,NA,NA,TRBJ2-3,TGTGCCAGCAGCGTAGCAGGTGATAGCACAGATACGCAGTATTTT,CASSVAGDSTDTQYF
TRBV6-5,TRBD1,NA,TRBJ1-1,TGTGCCAGCAGTTACTCAGGACAGGGGAACACTGAAGCTTTCTTT,CASSYSGQGNTEAFF
TRBV15,NA,NA,TRBJ1-4,TGTGCCACCAGCAGCAGAACAACTAATGAAAAACTGTTTTTT,CATSSRTTNEKLFF
TRBV5-5,NA,NA,TRBJ1-5,TGTGCCAGCAGCTTCGAAACGACCAGGGGCCAGCCCCAGCATTTT,CASSFETTRGQPQHF
TRBV19,NA,once,TRBJ1-1,TGTGCCAGTATTGAAGGAGGAAGAACTGAAGCTTTCTTT,CASIEGGRTEAFF
TRBV14,NA,once,TRBJ1-2,TGTGCCAGCAGCCAAGACAGCGACTATGGCTACACCTTC,CASSQDSDYGYTF
TRBV7-9,TRBD1,once,TRBJ2-1,TGTGCCAGCAGCAGTACGGGACAGGGACCCTACAATGAGCAGTTCTTC,CASSSTGQGPYNEQFF
TRBV14,TRBD2,once,TRBJ2-2,TGTGCCAGCAGCCAACCCCAAGGTGGGACTAGATTGGCCGGGGAGCTGTTTTTT,CASSQPQGGTRLAGELFF